What follows is one TCR beta chain and its context. The data originate from a study of cytomegalovirus exposure and HLA in healthy donors. Across the whole study: Samples from HLA-typed donors yielded about 85 million unique TCRs in an early data release.

Per germline, CDR1 MDHEN and CDR2 SYDVKM. This CDR3 has 15 residues. V lost 8 bases and J lost 2, with 17 bases in between. PCR was performed using 60 Vbeta and 13 Jbeta primers. Using immunoSEQ multiplex PCR, the repertoire was profiled, and TCRdb retains in-frame clones only, with some absent. The repertoire holds over 110,000 clones, around 83% seen once, with less than 1.5% in the top ten. The sequence was collected from a male donor in good health and CMV-seropositive. Sequencing was carried out using PBMCs. This sequence joins TRBV28 and TRBJ2-3; tentative D call: TRBD2 (6 bases). The CDR3 loop reads CASAPGGPVTDTQYF. The DNA of the CDR3 is TGTGCCAGCGCCCCCGGGGGACCCGTCACAGATACGCAGTATTTT.